Listed below are T cell receptor beta chains from one sample, sequenced in a study of blood T cell repertoires in COVID-19. Some clones are missing from TCRdb's copy, which holds only in-frame ones; the method was immunoSEQ multiplex PCR. The sample shows about 80,000 clones, 85% of them seen only once. Sequenced: peripheral blood. Receptors were obtained from a man at least 80 years old with active or convalescent COVID-19. Both conserved end residues are part of each CDR3. The order of the fields is CDR3 length, clone size, V gene, J gene, D gene, CDR3 protein, CDR3 DNA. A D gene is named only where the DNA matches it firmly. Rows give clone size only sometimes, using once, few, many, or a class for an expanded clone.

cdr3_length: 15; clone_size: NA; v_call: TRBV27; j_call: TRBJ2-6; d_call: NA; cdr3_aa: CASSLAGYGANVLTF; cdr3_nt: TGTGCCAGCAGTTTAGCGGGGTACGGGGCCAACGTCCTGACTTTC
cdr3_length: 13; clone_size: NA; v_call: TRBV6-5; j_call: TRBJ1-2; d_call: NA; cdr3_aa: CASSFQGSYGYTF; cdr3_nt: TGTGCCAGCAGTTTCCAGGGCTCCTATGGCTACACCTTC
cdr3_length: 17; clone_size: NA; v_call: TRBV2; j_call: TRBJ2-1; d_call: TRBD2; cdr3_aa: CAAEGLAEKSSYNEQFF; cdr3_nt: TGTGCCGCAGAAGGACTAGCGGAAAAGAGCTCCTACAATGAGCAGTTCTTC
cdr3_length: 13; clone_size: NA; v_call: TRBV2; j_call: TRBJ1-1; d_call: NA; cdr3_aa: CASSVDQGTEAFF; cdr3_nt: TGTGCCAGCAGTGTCGATCAGGGAACTGAAGCTTTCTTT
cdr3_length: 17; clone_size: NA; v_call: TRBV2; j_call: TRBJ2-2; d_call: TRBD1; cdr3_aa: CASSEAVPGQGTGELFF; cdr3_nt: TGTGCCAGCAGTGAAGCGGTTCCGGGACAGGGAACCGGGGAGCTGTTTTTT
cdr3_length: 14; clone_size: NA; v_call: TRBV6-1; j_call: TRBJ1-5; d_call: TRBD1; cdr3_aa: CASSEGQGAAPQHF; cdr3_nt: TGTGCCAGCAGTGAGGGACAGGGTGCGGCGCCCCAGCATTTT
cdr3_length: 10; clone_size: NA; v_call: TRBV6-1; j_call: TRBJ2-5; d_call: NA; cdr3_aa: CASSEASRDF; cdr3_nt: TGTGCCAGCAGTGAAGCGTCGAGGGACTTC
cdr3_length: 17; clone_size: once; v_call: TRBV9; j_call: TRBJ2-1; d_call: TRBD2; cdr3_aa: CASSVGGRREGLSEQFF; cdr3_nt: TGTGCCAGCAGCGTAGGAGGTCGGCGGGAGGGCCTAAGTGAGCAGTTCTTC
cdr3_length: 15; clone_size: NA; v_call: TRBV18; j_call: TRBJ2-2; d_call: TRBD1; cdr3_aa: CASSPATGVSGELFF; cdr3_nt: TGTGCCAGCTCACCAGCGACAGGGGTTTCCGGGGAGCTGTTTTTT
cdr3_length: 13; clone_size: NA; v_call: TRBV24-1; j_call: TRBJ1-5; d_call: NA; cdr3_aa: CATSGGQDQPQHF; cdr3_nt: TGTGCCACCAGCGGGGGGCAAGATCAGCCCCAGCATTTT
cdr3_length: 15; clone_size: NA; v_call: TRBV2; j_call: TRBJ2-5; d_call: NA; cdr3_aa: CASIRGMGNLETQYF; cdr3_nt: TGTGCCAGCATTCGAGGGATGGGTAACCTGGAGACCCAGTACTTC
cdr3_length: 16; clone_size: NA; v_call: TRBV9; j_call: TRBJ2-2; d_call: NA; cdr3_aa: CASSVVAGPNTGELFF; cdr3_nt: TGTGCCAGCAGCGTAGTGGCGGGACCGAACACCGGGGAGCTGTTTTTT
cdr3_length: 12; clone_size: few; v_call: TRBV9; j_call: TRBJ1-6; d_call: NA; cdr3_aa: CASSVQGSPLHF; cdr3_nt: TGTGCCAGCAGCGTACAGGGATCACCCCTCCACTTT
cdr3_length: 13; clone_size: NA; v_call: TRBV29-1; j_call: TRBJ1-1; d_call: NA; cdr3_aa: CSVNRDLGTEAFF; cdr3_nt: TGCAGCGTGAACAGGGACCTCGGCACTGAAGCTTTCTTT
cdr3_length: 15; clone_size: NA; v_call: TRBV19; j_call: TRBJ1-4; d_call: NA; cdr3_aa: CASSMSSATNEKLFF; cdr3_nt: TGTGCCAGTAGTATGTCGAGCGCAACTAATGAAAAACTGTTTTTT
cdr3_length: 11; clone_size: NA; v_call: TRBV12-3/TRBV12-4; j_call: TRBJ1-3; d_call: TRBD1; cdr3_aa: CASSRQGTIYF; cdr3_nt: TGTGCCAGCAGCAGACAGGGCACCATATATTTT
cdr3_length: 15; clone_size: NA; v_call: TRBV7-8; j_call: TRBJ1-2; d_call: TRBD1; cdr3_aa: CASSLGQGINYGYTF; cdr3_nt: TGTGCCAGCAGCTTAGGACAGGGGATTAACTATGGCTACACCTTC
cdr3_length: 15; clone_size: NA; v_call: TRBV11-2; j_call: TRBJ1-1; d_call: NA; cdr3_aa: CASSTLRRGRLEAFF; cdr3_nt: TGTGCCAGCAGCACGCTCCGTCGGGGAAGATTAGAAGCTTTCTTT
cdr3_length: 17; clone_size: once; v_call: TRBV28; j_call: TRBJ1-4; d_call: TRBD1; cdr3_aa: CASSLPRDSSTNEKLFF; cdr3_nt: TGTGCCAGCAGTTTACCCCGGGACAGTTCAACTAATGAAAAACTGTTTTTT
cdr3_length: 13; clone_size: NA; v_call: TRBV6-5; j_call: TRBJ2-1; d_call: TRBD1; cdr3_aa: CATSGQGYNEQFF; cdr3_nt: TGTGCCACCTCGGGACAGGGCTACAATGAGCAGTTCTTC
cdr3_length: 19; clone_size: NA; v_call: TRBV7-9; j_call: TRBJ2-1; d_call: TRBD2; cdr3_aa: CASSLAGTSGSRAYNEQFF; cdr3_nt: TGTGCCAGCAGCTTAGCCGGGACTAGCGGGAGTAGAGCCTACAATGAGCAGTTCTTC
cdr3_length: 14; clone_size: NA; v_call: TRBV7-8; j_call: TRBJ1-1; d_call: NA; cdr3_aa: CASSSYRVGTEAFF; cdr3_nt: TGTGCCAGCAGCTCTTACAGGGTAGGCACTGAAGCTTTCTTT
cdr3_length: 15; clone_size: NA; v_call: TRBV7-2; j_call: TRBJ2-5; d_call: TRBD2; cdr3_aa: CASSPRGGVGETQYF; cdr3_nt: TGTGCCAGCAGCCCCCGTGGGGGGGTCGGAGAGACCCAGTACTTC
cdr3_length: 13; clone_size: NA; v_call: TRBV10-3; j_call: TRBJ1-1; d_call: NA; cdr3_aa: CAISERGNTEAFF; cdr3_nt: TGTGCCATCAGTGAGAGGGGAAACACTGAAGCTTTCTTT
cdr3_length: 14; clone_size: NA; v_call: TRBV6-1; j_call: TRBJ2-5; d_call: TRBD1; cdr3_aa: CASSEGTGEETQYF; cdr3_nt: TGTGCCAGCAGTGAGGGGACAGGAGAAGAGACCCAGTACTTC
cdr3_length: 14; clone_size: few; v_call: TRBV5-1; j_call: TRBJ2-1; d_call: TRBD1; cdr3_aa: CASSRGDRVDEQFF; cdr3_nt: TGCGCCAGCAGCCGTGGGGACAGGGTAGATGAGCAGTTCTTC
cdr3_length: 16; clone_size: NA; v_call: TRBV9; j_call: TRBJ2-5; d_call: TRBD1; cdr3_aa: CASSVRGQGRGETQYF; cdr3_nt: TGTGCCAGCAGCGTCCGCGGACAGGGAAGGGGGGAGACCCAGTACTTC
cdr3_length: 14; clone_size: NA; v_call: TRBV21-1; j_call: TRBJ1-5; d_call: NA; cdr3_aa: CAFPTGGAVQPQHF; cdr3_nt: TGTGCCTTCCCGACAGGGGGCGCCGTACAGCCCCAGCATTTT
cdr3_length: 15; clone_size: NA; v_call: TRBV19; j_call: TRBJ1-2; d_call: NA; cdr3_aa: CASSASWRPPGGYTF; cdr3_nt: TGTGCCAGTAGTGCTTCTTGGAGGCCTCCAGGTGGCTACACCTTC
cdr3_length: 14; clone_size: NA; v_call: TRBV10-3; j_call: TRBJ1-5; d_call: TRBD1; cdr3_aa: CAISRGQLGQPQHF; cdr3_nt: TGTGCCATCAGCCGGGGACAGTTAGGGCAGCCCCAGCATTTT
cdr3_length: 17; clone_size: few; v_call: TRBV2; j_call: TRBJ1-1; d_call: NA; cdr3_aa: CASSVPPSGGPNTEAFF; cdr3_nt: TGTGCCAGCAGCGTCCCCCCCTCGGGAGGGCCGAACACTGAAGCTTTCTTT
cdr3_length: 14; clone_size: few; v_call: TRBV30; j_call: TRBJ2-6; d_call: NA; cdr3_aa: CAWRGGPGANVLTF; cdr3_nt: TGTGCCTGGAGGGGGGGGCCCGGGGCCAACGTCCTGACTTTC
cdr3_length: 13; clone_size: once; v_call: TRBV29-1; j_call: TRBJ2-3; d_call: TRBD1; cdr3_aa: CSTRTTGGDTQYF; cdr3_nt: TGCAGCACCAGAACGACAGGGGGAGATACGCAGTATTTT
cdr3_length: 16; clone_size: NA; v_call: TRBV6-6; j_call: TRBJ1-5; d_call: NA; cdr3_aa: CASSGAGARGNQPQHF; cdr3_nt: TGTGCCAGCAGTGGGGCGGGGGCGCGGGGCAATCAGCCCCAGCATTTT
cdr3_length: 19; clone_size: NA; v_call: TRBV27; j_call: TRBJ1-2; d_call: NA; cdr3_aa: CASSPHPSTGNRLIEGYTF; cdr3_nt: TGTGCCAGCAGTCCCCATCCTTCGACGGGTAACCGTTTGATTGAAGGCTACACCTTC
cdr3_length: 13; clone_size: NA; v_call: TRBV9; j_call: TRBJ1-1; d_call: NA; cdr3_aa: CASSPQDNLVAFF; cdr3_nt: TGTGCCAGCAGCCCCCAGGACAACCTGGTAGCTTTCTTT
cdr3_length: 12; clone_size: once; v_call: TRBV7-2; j_call: TRBJ2-5; d_call: NA; cdr3_aa: CASSPYQETQYF; cdr3_nt: TGTGCCAGCAGCCCGTACCAAGAGACCCAGTACTTC